Given below is one TCR beta chain in context. What it recognizes is unknown. CD45RO-negative, CCR7-selected cells formed the naive CD8 fraction, which excluded terminally differentiated effector memory CD45RA+ cells. This entry comes from a study of shared clonotypes between healthy human individuals. Across the study: There were three CD4 naive, three CD4 memory, two CD8 naive and one CD8 memory plates per donor. Whole-study results and caveats: Naive subsets generally exceeded memory subsets in estimated richness. Collection of samples was limited to blood; tissue repertoires likely differ.

TCRdb's copy holds only in-frame clones and misses some; the assay was immunoSEQ multiplex PCR. Of 2 million to 2.5 million clones in the sample, roughly 94% were seen once. CDR3 length equals 14 residues. Per germline, CDR1 MNHEY and CDR2 SMNVEV (reference sequence). Trimming took off 7 bases at V and 5 bases at J, with 16 bases between the two ends. The V call is TRBV27, the J call TRBJ2-3, with D possibly being TRBD1 or TRBD2 (6 bases each). Sequencing was carried out using naive CD8+ T cells sorted from blood. This receptor was obtained from a man between 18 and 29 years old in good health. CDR3 residues: CASTRERGLDTQYF. The CDR3 coding sequence is TGTGCCAGCACCCGGGAGAGGGGGTTAGATACGCAGTATTTT.